This is a list of T cell receptor beta chains from one sample in a study of blood T cell repertoires in COVID-19. TCRdb's copy holds only in-frame clones and misses some; the assay was immunoSEQ multiplex PCR. The sample records some 100,000 clones, 82% being singletons. Specimen: peripheral blood. The receptors derive from a man aged 45-65 years with active or convalescent COVID-19. The CDR3 runs from the conserved cysteine through the conserved F or W. The order of the fields is J gene, D gene, clone size, V gene, CDR3 DNA, CDR3 protein. A D gene is named only where the DNA matches it firmly. Clone size is given for some rows only: seen once, a few or many times, or a class if the clone is expanded.

TRBJ1-5 - once TRBV7-2 TGTGCCAGCAGCCGCGGCCGCCGTAATCAGCCCCAGCATTTT CASSRGRRNQPQHF
TRBJ2-3 - - TRBV5-1 TGCGCCAGCAGCTTGGACAGGGCAGGTGCAGATACGCAGTATTTT CASSLDRAGADTQYF
TRBJ2-2 - few TRBV12-1 TGTGCCAGCAGCTTTGCCAGGTTCGCGAACACCGGGGAGCTGTTTTTT CASSFARFANTGELFF
TRBJ2-7 TRBD1 - TRBV2 TGTGCCAGCAGAAACAGGGGGCCAGGCTACGAGCAGTACTTC CASRNRGPGYEQYF
TRBJ2-3 TRBD1 - TRBV19 TGTGCCAGTAGTGCGGGACAGGGGGCCACAGATACGCAGTATTTT CASSAGQGATDTQYF
TRBJ2-3 TRBD2 - TRBV6-4 TGTGCCAGCAGTGCCTTAGCGGGGGGCACAGATACGCAGTATTTT CASSALAGGTDTQYF
TRBJ2-1 - - TRBV30 TGTGCCTGGAGTGTTCCGGGGAATGAGCAGTTCTTC CAWSVPGNEQFF
TRBJ1-1 - - TRBV5-1 TGCGCCAGCAGCCTGGGACAAAAGAACACTGAAGCTTTCTTT CASSLGQKNTEAFF
TRBJ1-1 - - TRBV6-2/TRBV6-3 TGTGCCAGCAGTTACACCTCAGGATTAGGGGCATTGAACACTGAAGCTTTCTTT CASSYTSGLGALNTEAFF
TRBJ1-6 - - TRBV9 TGTGCCAGCAGCGCGGGGCCGGGACTGGGTTCACCCCTCCACTTT CASSAGPGLGSPLHF
TRBJ1-1 - - TRBV27 TGTGCCAGCAGCCAGGGGAACACTGAAGCTTTCTTT CASSQGNTEAFF
TRBJ2-5 TRBD2 - TRBV5-1 TGCGCCCGCAGCGGCCCAGGGAAAGCGGGGGGGTTCGATGGGGAGACCCAGTACTTC CARSGPGKAGGFDGETQYF
TRBJ1-1 - once TRBV19 TGTGCCAGTAGTAGCCAGGCGAACACTGAAGCTTTCTTT CASSSQANTEAFF
TRBJ1-3 - - TRBV7-6 TGTGCCAGCAGTCCTGTGGTGAGCTCTGGAAACACCATATATTTT CASSPVVSSGNTIYF
TRBJ1-1 - - TRBV12-3/TRBV12-4 TGTGCCAGCAGTGTCTCCACTGAAGCTTTCTTT CASSVSTEAFF
TRBJ2-7 - few TRBV5-1 TGCGCCAGCAGCCAAGACCAGGGGGGAGTCGAGCAGTACTTC CASSQDQGGVEQYF
TRBJ2-7 TRBD1 - TRBV18 TGTGCCAGCTCACCAAACGACAGGGGGGGCGAGCAGTACTTC CASSPNDRGGEQYF
TRBJ1-3 - - TRBV6-8 TGTGCCAGCAGACTCGGGTTCTCTGGAAACACCATATATTTT CASRLGFSGNTIYF
TRBJ2-2 - - TRBV30 TGTGCCTGGAAGGGGCAGCCGGGCACCGGGGAGCTGTTTTTT CAWKGQPGTGELFF
TRBJ2-1 TRBD2 - TRBV18 TGTGCCAGCTCACCACCCGGGAGCGGGGGACACAATGAGCAGTTCTTC CASSPPGSGGHNEQFF
TRBJ2-2 TRBD2 few TRBV6-2/TRBV6-3 TGTGCCAGCAGTGAGCGGGGGGCCACCGGGGAGCTGTTTTTT CASSERGATGELFF
TRBJ1-1 TRBD1 - TRBV5-5 TGTGCCAGCAGCTTAAGGGGGCAAGAGGAAGCTTTCTTT CASSLRGQEEAFF
TRBJ2-5 TRBD1 - TRBV28 TGTGCCAGCAGTTTATCCTACAGGGGGCAAGAGACCCAGTACTTC CASSLSYRGQETQYF
TRBJ1-6 TRBD1 - TRBV4-1 TGCGCCAGCAGCCAATTTTCAGGGGGCGGCAATTCACCCCTCCACTTT CASSQFSGGGNSPLHF
TRBJ1-5 TRBD1 - TRBV5-8 TGTGCCAGCAGCTTGCACAGGGGGGGGAGCAATCAGCCCCAGCATTTT CASSLHRGGSNQPQHF
TRBJ2-7 TRBD2 - TRBV3-1/TRBV3-2 TGTGCCAGCGGGGGGGTATCCTACGAGCAGTACTTC CASGGVSYEQYF
TRBJ1-2 - few TRBV7-8 TGTGCCAGCAGCTTTTACAGGAACTATGGCTACACCTTC CASSFYRNYGYTF
TRBJ1-4 TRBD1 - TRBV18 TGTGCCAGCTCACCCCGGGACAGGAGTGAAAAACTGTTTTTT CASSPRDRSEKLFF
TRBJ2-3 - - TRBV18 TGTGCCAGCTCACCCCCTCGGGGGGCCCCTAGCACAGATACGCAGTATTTT CASSPPRGAPSTDTQYF
TRBJ1-1 TRBD1 once TRBV4-1 TGCGCCAGCAGCCAAGGACAGGGGGCGTCGGGCACTGAAGCTTTCTTT CASSQGQGASGTEAFF
TRBJ1-1 - - TRBV14 TGTGCCAGCAGCCAAGAAGCGAGGACTGAAGCTTTCTTT CASSQEARTEAFF
TRBJ1-4 - - TRBV28 TGTGCCAGCAGTTCAGCTAATGAAAAACTGTTTTTT CASSSANEKLFF
TRBJ1-6 - - TRBV6-1 TGTGCCAGCAGTGGGGCAGGCGGGAGCTCCTATAATTCACCCCTCCACTTT CASSGAGGSSYNSPLHF
TRBJ2-1 - - TRBV28 TGTGCCAGCAGTTTAAGGGGAAGGGGCTACAATGAGCAGTTCTTC CASSLRGRGYNEQFF
TRBJ2-2 TRBD1 - TRBV11-3 TGTGCCAGCAGCTTTTCGGGACAGGGAGGCACCGGGGAGCTGTTTTTT CASSFSGQGGTGELFF
TRBJ1-4 TRBD1 - TRBV3-1/TRBV3-2 TGTGCCAGCAGCCCGACAGGGGTTGAAAAACTGTTTTTT CASSPTGVEKLFF
TRBJ2-5 - - TRBV12-3/TRBV12-4 TGTGCCAGCAGTTTAGGTAGGGGAGAGACCCAGTACTTC CASSLGRGETQYF
TRBJ1-6 TRBD1 - TRBV12-3/TRBV12-4 TGTGCCAGCAGCGGACAGGTTAAATCACCCCTCCACTTT CASSGQVKSPLHF
TRBJ1-1 TRBD1 - TRBV28 TGTGCCAGCAGCCGACAGGGGGCGAACACTGAAGCTTTCTTT CASSRQGANTEAFF
TRBJ2-1 TRBD1 - TRBV11-2 TGTGCCAGCAGGCTGGAGGGGACAGGTTCCCACAATGAGCAGTTCTTC CASRLEGTGSHNEQFF
TRBJ2-7 - few TRBV19 TGTGCCAGTAGTATCCGGGGGGCATTTGAGCAGTACTTC CASSIRGAFEQYF
TRBJ1-5 - - TRBV9 TGTGCCAGCAGCAAAGCCGGGACATACGATCAGCCCCAGCATTTT CASSKAGTYDQPQHF
TRBJ2-3 - - TRBV5-1 TGCGCCAGCAGCTTGGGTCGGCGGGGGCCAGCCACAGATACGCAGTATTTT CASSLGRRGPATDTQYF
TRBJ1-2 TRBD1 - TRBV12-3/TRBV12-4 TGTGCCAGCAGCGGGACAGGAGATGGCTACACCTTC CASSGTGDGYTF
TRBJ1-5 - few TRBV4-2 TGTGCCAGCAGCCAAGATCGAGCGGGAAGCAATCAGCCCCAGCATTTT CASSQDRAGSNQPQHF
TRBJ1-4 TRBD1 - TRBV7-9 TGTGCCAGCAGCTTAGTGGGACAGGAATCTAATGAAAAACTGTTTTTT CASSLVGQESNEKLFF
TRBJ1-2 - - TRBV28 TGTGCCACACACAAGGGGGTCTATGGCTACACCTTC CATHKGVYGYTF
TRBJ2-3 - - TRBV7-9 TGTGCCAGCAGCCCACCGCTTAGAGAGGGTCCAGATACGCAGTATTTT CASSPPLREGPDTQYF
TRBJ2-1 TRBD2 - TRBV10-2 TGCGCCAGCTCCGGGGGAGGGTATGAGCAGTTCTTC CASSGGGYEQFF